These 32 T cell receptor beta chains were sequenced from one sample in a study of blood T cells in healthy people across ages. A J-beta primer mix and a sample-barcoded 5' primer were used in a second PCR of about 6 to 12 cycles. TCRdb recomputed calls from the 5' RACE reads with MiXCR, one row per CDR3 protein. The sample records about 1,500,000 distinct CDR3 sequences, 28% being singletons. Sample: blood. Receptor source: a woman aged 30 to 39 in good health.

The table lists this clonotype with a few counts. The genes are TRBV6-1 and TRBJ2-1; tentative D call: TRBD1 (6 bases). From germline, CDR1 is MNHNS and CDR2 SASEGT. The V and J ends lost 0 bases and 10 bases respectively, with 16 bases between them. The CDR3 covers 15 residues. CDR3 sequence: CASSEAFLGTYEQFF. The CDR3 DNA reads TGTGCCAGCAGTGAAGCCTTCCTCGGGACATACGAGCAGTTCTTC.

Details on this clonotype: At one of its ends the junction is not consistent with the germline gene, which may arise from a read error. The chain has TRBV2 and TRBJ2-1; D uncertain. CDR3 length equals 13 residues. CDR1 and CDR2 from the germline V gene are SNHLY and FYNNEI. This CDR3 is CASSDDRYDEQFF. CDR3 DNA sequence: TGTGCCAGCAGCGATGACCGCTACGATGAGCAGTTCTTC.

This clonotype was found many times. This chain connects TRBV29-1 to TRBJ2-4; 14 positions agree with TRBD2. Germline V gene data show CDR1 as SQVTM and CDR2 as ANQGSEA. This CDR3 is 16 amino acids long. The V and J ends lost 7 bases and 1 base, in that order; junction bases with no gene match: 6. CDR3: CSAGTSGSGAKNIQYF. CDR3 nucleotide sequence: TGCAGCGCCGGGACTAGCGGGAGTGGGGCCAAAAACATTCAGTACTTC.

Regarding this clonotype: This sequence may be a read error, since a much larger clone differs from it by one base. No conserved phenylalanine or tryptophan is present at the end of the CDR3, so a read error is the likely explanation. J is TRBJ1-2 and V is TRBV25-1, with TRBD1 matching 7 bases. Losses at the gene ends were 3 bases for V and 1 base for J; bases not matched to a gene: 8. The CDR3 totals 16 residues. Germline V gene lookup returns CDR1 MGHDK and CDR2 SYGVNS. The DNA of the CDR3 is TGTGCCAGCAGTGACCACGGGGACAGCGATAACTATGGCTACACCTGC. Translation: CASSDHGDSDNYGYTC.

The rearrangement links TRBV24-1 to TRBJ2-5; D is tentatively TRBD1 or TRBD2 (5 bases each). Trimming took 3 bases from V and 13 from J, leaving 8 bases between them. CDR1 is KGHDR and CDR2 is SFDVKD in the germline V gene. The CDR3 has 10 amino acids. The CDR3: CATSDMGRYF. The DNA of the CDR3 is TGTGCCACCAGTGATATGGGACGGTACTTC.

The V gene is TRBV7-8, the J gene TRBJ2-3; maybe TRBD2 (5 bases). Germline V gene lookup returns CDR1 SGHVS and CDR2 FQNEAQ. The ends were cut back, 7 bases at V and 0 bases at J, with 11 bases in the middle. This CDR3 comprises 14 residues. This CDR3 is CASIRGGSTDTQYF. The CDR3 DNA is TGTGCCAGCATCCGAGGCGGGAGCACAGATACGCAGTATTTT.

J is TRBJ1-6 and V is TRBV6-2 or TRBV6-3, with TRBD1 as a possible D gene (5 bases). The CDR3 runs to 16 residues. Germline V gene sequence: CDR1 MNHEY, CDR2 SVGEGT. The V gene lost 0 bases and the J gene lost 7 bases, with 13 bases spanning the gap. This chain's CDR3 is CASSYSSGRINSPLHF. The CDR3, as DNA: TGTGCCAGCAGTTACTCCTCAGGGAGAATAAATTCACCCCTCCACTTT.

This clonotype was counted ten times or more. The CDR3 region is CASSAYGATSPLHF. The CDR3 DNA sequence: TGTGCCAGCAGCGCATACGGGGCGACATCACCCCTCCACTTT. The chain joins TRBV7-3 to TRBJ1-6; tentatively, D is TRBD1 (5 bases). Germline V CDR1 and CDR2: SGHTA, FQGTGA. There are 14 residues in the CDR3. V was clipped by 5 bases and J by 10 bases, with 15 bases between them.

The J gene is TRBJ2-2, the V gene TRBV7-9, with a weak D call TRBD2 (6 bases). Germline V lookup: CDR1 SEHNR, CDR2 FQNEAQ (reference sequence). The CDR3 is 15 amino acids. The V and J ends lost 5 bases and 6 bases respectively, with 16 bases between them. CDR3 bases: TGTGCCAGCAGCCGTTATGGGACTCCAGCCGGGGAGCTGTTTTTT. Translated, it gives CASSRYGTPAGELFF.

The V call is TRBV10-1, the J call TRBJ2-3; 10 nucleotides align to TRBD2. The CDR3 sequence is 15 residues long. The J segment lost 7 bases and the V segment lost 6 bases, leaving 10 bases of the junction unmatched. Germline loops: CDR1 WNHNN, CDR2 SYGVQD (reference sequence). The CDR3 spells CASSPSSGSWYTQYF. Here the CDR3 DNA reads TGCGCCAGCAGCCCATCTAGCGGGAGTTGGTATACGCAGTATTTT.

A few counts support this clonotype. The V and J genes are TRBV29-1 and TRBJ2-7, with D perhaps matching TRBD1 or TRBD2 (5 bases each). The ends were cut back, 0 bases at V and 0 bases at J, with 12 bases in the middle. Germline V gene data show CDR1 as SQVTM and CDR2 as ANQGSEA. This CDR3 contains 15 residues. The CDR3, as DNA: TGCAGCGTTGAAGAAGGTTCAGGGAGCTCCTACGAGCAGTACTTC. Protein: CSVEEGSGSSYEQYF.

The CDR3: CASNFRDTTTDTQYF. The DNA of the CDR3 is TGCGCCAGCAACTTTCGGGACACTACCACAGATACGCAGTATTTT. The rearrangement links TRBV5-1 to TRBJ2-3; D perhaps matches TRBD1 (6 bases). CDR1 SGHRS and CDR2 YFSETQ come from the germline V gene. The CDR3 runs to 15 residues. V lost 6 bases to trimming and J lost 2 bases, with 16 bases between them. The full variable domain, rest sourced from reference TRBV5-1 and TRBJ2-3, is KAGVTQTPRYLIKTRGQQVTLSCSPISGHRSVSWYQQTPGQGLQFLFEYFSETQRNKGNFPGRFSGRQFSNSRSEMNVSTLELGDSALYLCASNFRDTTTDTQYFGPGTRLTVL.

The chain combines TRBV2 with TRBJ2-7; 7 nucleotides agree with TRBD1. The ends lost 5 bases at V and 2 bases at J; junction bases unmatched: 3. This CDR3 comprises 13 residues. CDR1 SNHLY and CDR2 FYNNEI come from the germline V gene. This CDR3 reads CASSTGAAYEQYF. CDR3 bases: TGTGCCAGCAGTACAGGGGCCGCCTACGAGCAGTACTTC. Variable domain in full (rest from reference TRBV2 and TRBJ2-7): EPEVTQTPSHQVTQMGQEVILRCVPISNHLYFYWYRQILGQKVEFLVSFYNNEISEKSEIFDDQFSVERPDGSNFTLKIRSTKLEDSAMYFCASSTGAAYEQYFGPGTRLTVT.

Only a few counts were recorded for this clonotype. This chain connects TRBV24-1 to TRBJ2-2; possible D gene TRBD2, 5 bases. Germline loops: CDR1 KGHDR, CDR2 SFDVKD. The CDR3 has 15 residues. The V and J ends lost 6 bases and 1 base respectively, with 11 bases between them. The CDR3 protein is CATSSGMVNTGELFF. DNA for the CDR3: TGTGCCACCAGTTCGGGGATGGTGAACACCGGGGAGCTGTTTTTT.

With regard to this clonotype: This sequence may be a read error, since a much larger clone differs from it by one base. The CDR3 carries no conserved terminal phenylalanine or tryptophan, so it likely arises from a read error. This chain joins TRBV29-1 and TRBJ2-7; D gene unclear. CDR3 length: 11 amino acids. The V gene's germline CDR1 is SQVTM and CDR2 ANQGSEA. Trimming shortened V by 4 bases and J by 3 bases, and 7 bases separated the two germline ends. CDR3: CSVAGDYEQYL. The DNA of the CDR3 is TGCAGCGTTGCGGGCGACTACGAGCAGTACCTC.

The V gene is TRBV30, the J gene TRBJ2-2; tentative D call: TRBD1 (7 bases). Trimming shortened V by 4 bases and J by 8 bases, and 17 bases separated the two germline ends. The CDR3 length is 14 residues. Germline assignment: CDR1 GTSNPN and CDR2 SVGIG (reference sequence). The CDR3 sequence is CAWTRRGPRGELFF. The CDR3, as DNA: TGTGCCTGGACCCGGAGGGGGCCAAGGGGGGAGCTGTTTTTT.

The V and J genes are TRBV5-8 and TRBJ2-1; 12 bases are shared with TRBD2. Germline V lookup: CDR1 SGHTS, CDR2 YDEGEE. CDR3 length equals 18 residues. The junction had 9 bases not matched to a gene; V was cut back by 5 bases and J by 0 bases. CDR3 DNA sequence: TGTGCCAGCAGTTTGACTAGCGGGAGTCTGAGCTCCTACAATGAGCAGTTCTTC. As protein: CASSLTSGSLSSYNEQFF.

Regarding this clonotype: Germline and junction disagree at one end, which may indicate a read error. V usage is TRBV11-2 and J usage is TRBJ2-1; 12 bases are shared with TRBD2. Germline assignment: CDR1 SGHAT and CDR2 FQNNGV. The CDR3 has 16 residues. The CDR3 region is CASSYHLAGGPDEQFF. The CDR3 DNA follows: TGTGCCAGTAGCTACCACCTAGCGGGGGGGCCCGATGAGCAGTTCTTC.

The sample holds a few counts of this clonotype. The rearrangement links TRBV20-1 to TRBJ1-2; TRBD1 aligns across 8 bases. The CDR3 runs 14 residues. V trimming: 5 bases; J trimming: 4 bases; junction bases outside the gene matches: 9. Germline CDR1 reads DFQATT; CDR2 reads SNEGSKA (reference sequence). The CDR3 sequence is CSAVYSGGGYGYTF. DNA of the CDR3: TGCAGTGCTGTCTATTCAGGGGGCGGCTATGGCTACACCTTC.

The CDR3 sequence: CASSSTTRGTEAFF. The CDR3 DNA sequence: TGTGCCAGCAGTTCCACGACGAGGGGCACTGAAGCTTTCTTT. The rearrangement joins TRBV6-6 to TRBJ1-1, with a tentative D call TRBD1 (5 bases). The V end lost 4 bases, the J end lost 4 bases, and 13 bases lay between the germline ends. Germline V gene sequence: CDR1 MNHNY, CDR2 SVGAGI (reference sequence). CDR3 length equals 14 residues.

This clonotype occurred a few times. CDR3 loop: CASSSTSAYNEQFF. The CDR3 bases are TGTGCCAGCAGCTCTACTTCCGCGTACAATGAGCAGTTCTTC. This chain links TRBV11-3 with TRBJ2-1; D is uncertain. Germline V gives CDR1 SGHNT, CDR2 YENEEA. This CDR3 has 14 amino acids. V was pared by 4 bases and J by 4 bases, with 11 bases between.

This clonotype has only a few counts. The J gene is TRBJ2-5, the V gene TRBV19; the D is unclear. The DNA end lines up better with TRBJ2-7; the J call may be wrong. From germline, CDR1 is LNHDA and CDR2 SQIVND (reference sequence). The CDR3 has 16 residues. This chain's CDR3 is CASSIEGSINLYEQYF. The DNA for the CDR3 is TGTGCCAGTAGTATAGAGGGCAGCATAAACCTTTACGAGCAGTACTTC.

In this sample, this clonotype turned up many times. One end of the junction fails to match germline, which may point to a read error. The rearrangement uses TRBV5-1 and TRBJ1-6; tentatively, D is TRBD1 (6 bases). The V gene's germline CDR1 is SGHRS and CDR2 YFSETQ. There are 14 residues in the CDR3. CDR3 protein: CASSVTGGNSPLHF. DNA of the CDR3: TGTGCCAGCAGCGTGACAGGAGGTAATTCACCCCTCCACTTT.

This clonotype has just a few counts. The chain couples TRBV20-1 to TRBJ2-1; 10 bases agree with TRBD2. In germline, CDR1 is DFQATT, CDR2 SNEGSKA (reference sequence). CDR3 length equals 13 residues. The V segment lost 7 bases and the J segment 12 bases; nucleotides outside the gene matches: 12. The CDR3 region has the DNA TGCAGTGGTGCTAGCGGGAGCATCTATGGGCAGTTCTTC. This gives the protein CSGASGSIYGQFF.

This CDR3 is CASSYQPRLAGDYEQYF. The CDR3 nucleotides read TGTGCCAGCAGCTATCAACCAAGACTAGCGGGGGACTACGAGCAGTACTTC. The V gene is TRBV6-5, the J gene TRBJ2-7; 12 nucleotides agree with TRBD2. Germline-derived CDR1 and CDR2 are MNHEY and SVGAGI. J was trimmed by 3 bases and V by 6 bases; bases with no gene match: 12. There are 17 residues in the CDR3.

The J gene is TRBJ2-1, the V gene TRBV2; 12 bases fit TRBD1. The germline V gene encodes CDR1 SNHLY and CDR2 FYNNEI. This CDR3 spans 16 amino acids. The V gene end was trimmed by 3 bases and the J gene end by 2 bases; junction bases not matched to a gene: 2. The CDR3 nucleotides read TGTGCCAGCAGTGACGGGACAGGGGGCCCCTACAATGAGCAGTTCTTC. Amino acids: CASSDGTGGPYNEQFF.

This clonotype was counted only a few times. The chain combines TRBV6-5 with TRBJ1-5, with 8 bases lining up with TRBD1. Trimming at V came to 6 bases and at J to 1 base, leaving 5 bases not matched to a gene. The CDR3 length is 15 residues. CDR1 MNHEY and CDR2 SVGAGI come from the germline V gene. The CDR3, as DNA: TGTGCCAGCAGGCGCCGGACAGGGAGCAATCAGCCCCAGCATTTT. This codes for CASRRRTGSNQPQHF.

About this clonotype itself: A much larger clonotype is one base distant, so this may be a read error. The J gene is TRBJ2-5, the V gene TRBV29-1; TRBD2 matches 9 bases. The CDR3 consists of 14 residues. Germline CDR1 SQVTM, CDR2 ANQGSEA. The CDR3 loop is CSRSGGGDQGTQYF. CDR3 DNA sequence: TGCAGTCGTAGCGGGGGCGGCGACCAAGGGACCCAGTACTTC. Looking up the rest from reference TRBV29-1 and TRBJ2-5 gives the full variable domain: SAVISQKPSRDICQRGTSLTIQCQVDSQVTMMFWYRQQPGQSLTLIATANQGSEATYESGFVIDKFPISRPNLTFSTLTVSNMSPEDSSIYLCSRSGGGDQGTQYFGPGTRLLVL.

The chain uses TRBV25-1 and TRBJ1-1; 8 bases are a match to TRBD1. The junction had 5 bases not matched to a gene; V was cut back by 1 base and J by 4 bases. Germline V lookup: CDR1 MGHDK, CDR2 SYGVNS. The CDR3 contains 15 residues. The CDR3, as DNA: TGTGCCAGCAGTGAATGGACAGGGACTGGCACTGAAGCTTTCTTT. This gives the protein CASSEWTGTGTEAFF.

This clonotype appeared many times. This chain joins TRBV7-3 and TRBJ2-7; 7 positions match TRBD2. Germline lookup yields CDR1 SGHTA and CDR2 FQGTGA. J gave up 4 bases and V 5 bases, and 11 bases lay outside the gene matches. The CDR3 contains 15 residues. The DNA for the CDR3 is TGTGCCAGCAGCCCCTCTCCCGGGGGGACGTACGAGCAGTACTTC. This sequence encodes CASSPSPGGTYEQYF.

This clonotype appeared a few times. V and J are TRBV5-1 and TRBJ1-6, with a tentative D call TRBD1 (5 bases). The V gene lost 2 bases and the J gene lost 1 base, with 19 bases spanning the gap. The CDR3 covers 19 residues. Germline V CDR1 and CDR2: SGHRS, YFSETQ. CDR3 sequence (DNA): TGCGCCAGCAGCTTAGGGGTCTTAAGCACGGAGTCCTATAATTCACCCCTCCACTTT. Translation: CASSLGVLSTESYNSPLHF.

This clonotype came up many times. The chain uses TRBV20-1 and TRBJ2-7; 10 bases are a match to TRBD1. CDR3 length: 15 amino acids. V shed 4 bases, J shed 2 bases, and the junction held 8 bases outside the gene matches. Germline V gives CDR1 DFQATT, CDR2 SNEGSKA (reference sequence). The CDR3 sequence is CSANPTGTGAYEQYF. DNA for the CDR3: TGCAGTGCTAACCCCACCGGGACAGGGGCCTACGAGCAGTACTTC.